This T cell receptor beta chain was sequenced in a study of blood T cell repertoires in COVID-19 (dated by TCRdb to about 2020). Looking at the study overall: The collaborator samples originated in the United States, Italy and Spain and spanned the acute and convalescent phases of COVID-19. The material from the prospective study consisted of cDNA or gDNA derived from T cells, B-cell-depleted T cells, or PBMCs. The dataset comprised deeply sampled blood TCRbeta repertoires from subjects exposed to, actively infected with, or recovered from COVID-19. The repertoires were released in a freely available public database meant as a resource for research on the immune response to SARS-CoV-2. Samples came from the ongoing ImmuneRACE study (first 160 participants) plus 1,254 subjects from 6 global collaborators. Sample metadata almost always included a de-identified subject ID, COVID-19 status, age in years and sex. HLA class I and class II types, where available, came from metadata supplied by the sample provider rather than from assay-based typing. The research as a whole found: The amount of clinical and demographic metadata varied by source and participant and was provided uncurated.

Each collaborating institution followed its own protocols to collect whole blood in K2EDTA tubes. Collaborator samples were shipped for TCRbeta analysis as frozen whole blood, isolated PBMCs, or DNA extracted from either sample type. CDR1 and CDR2 (LGHNA, YNFKEQ) derive from the germline V gene. The CDR3, from cysteine to phenylalanine, totals 18 residues. Of the read, only the CDR3 DNA is kept; its 54 bases are in frame from base 1. Trimming removed 0 bases from V and 0 bases from J; the gene matches leave 6 bases unexplained. Regarding this clone: The antigen it recognizes is unknown. No much larger clone is present one base from it, and per-base qualities are unavailable.

TCRbeta CDR3 regions were amplified from genomic DNA using the immunoSEQ Assay, a bias-controlled multiplex PCR. In the paper's pipeline: The number of nucleated cells in each sample was estimated by amplification of reference gene primers within the assay. To quantify the absolute abundance of each unique TCRbeta CDR3 rearrangement, sequence reads were collapsed and filtered. For each sample, productive Simpson clonality was calculated as the square root of Simpson's diversity index over productive rearrangements. This immuneACCESS table, as held by TCRdb, lists in-frame sequences with V and J called but not all clones. Of the missing ones, under half trace to an unresolved V gene in checked studies; the others have no known cause. From that table come the V and J calls and clone size; the DNA was used to work out D and trimming. This sample has around 330,000 clones in its table, and 85% to 90% of those were observed once. 3.5% to 4.5% of the sample is held by the ten biggest clonotypes.

This receptor chain uses TRBV4-2 and TRBJ2-3; a stretch of 10 junction bases matches TRBD2. The receptor comes from a woman in her forties or fifties with active or convalescent COVID-19. Source material: peripheral blood. The nucleotide sequence is given as TGTGCCAGCAGCCAAGAGCCGCTAGCGGGAGTGAGCACAGATACGCAGTATTTT. Translated, it reads CASSQEPLAGVSTDTQYF.